Below, 5 T cell receptor beta chains from the same sample are listed, as sequenced in a study of T cell responses to AZD1222 COVID-19 vaccine. The repertoire was sequenced with immunoSEQ multiplex PCR; TCRdb's copy has only in-frame clones and lacks some. The data show about 130,000 clones, roughly 88% seen once. Here the sequenced sample was peripheral blood, taken on day 0 of AZD1222 vaccination. These receptors all stem from an adult in good health.

Comments on this clone: Germline and junction disagree at one end, which may indicate a read error. This chain connects TRBV6-5 to TRBJ1-6; 9 bases agree with TRBD1. Germline CDR1 reads MNHEY; CDR2 reads SVGAGI. The CDR3 runs 15 residues. The CDR3: CASSPRPGTGPRWDF. The DNA for the CDR3 is TGTGCCAGCAGTCCACGTCCCGGGACAGGGCCCCGGTGGGACTTT.

Relative to its sample, this clone is medium-sized. The chain joins TRBV28 to TRBJ2-2; weak D call: TRBD2 (5 bases). V was trimmed by 6 bases and J by 6 bases, leaving 20 bases between them. The germline V gene encodes CDR1 MDHEN and CDR2 SYDVKM. The length of the CDR3 is 16 residues. The CDR3 DNA reads as TGTGCCAGCAGCCTGGGGAGTCTCGACGGGTCCGGGGAGCTGTTTTTT. This codes for CASSLGSLDGSGELFF.

V and J are TRBV7-9 and TRBJ1-3; 7 nucleotides match TRBD1. CDR3 length equals 13 residues. The V segment lost 6 bases and the J segment 10 bases; nucleotides outside the gene matches: 9. Germline loops: CDR1 SEHNR, CDR2 FQNEAQ (reference sequence). CDR3: CASSWDSAGTIYF. The CDR3 region has the DNA TGTGCCAGCAGTTGGGACAGTGCCGGGACCATATATTTT.

The V gene is TRBV7-6, the J gene TRBJ1-1; a possible D gene is TRBD1 (6 bases). Germline values: CDR1 SGHVS, CDR2 FNYEAQ. Trimming removed 2 bases from V and 6 bases from J, with 10 bases in between. The CDR3 extends over 13 amino acids. The CDR3 nucleotides are TGTGCCAGCAGCTTAACGGGGGCCGCTGAAGCTTTCTTT. It translates to CASSLTGAAEAFF.

This clone was detected only once. The chain uses TRBV5-5 and TRBJ2-3; 8 nucleotides align to TRBD1. CDR1 and CDR2 (germline): SGHKS, YYEKEE (reference sequence). The J segment lost 4 bases and the V segment lost 5 bases, leaving 9 bases of the junction unmatched. This CDR3 is 15 amino acids long. In DNA form, the CDR3 reads TGTGCCAGCAGTTGGACAGGGAATGGTGCAGATACGCAGTATTTT. Residues: CASSWTGNGADTQYF.